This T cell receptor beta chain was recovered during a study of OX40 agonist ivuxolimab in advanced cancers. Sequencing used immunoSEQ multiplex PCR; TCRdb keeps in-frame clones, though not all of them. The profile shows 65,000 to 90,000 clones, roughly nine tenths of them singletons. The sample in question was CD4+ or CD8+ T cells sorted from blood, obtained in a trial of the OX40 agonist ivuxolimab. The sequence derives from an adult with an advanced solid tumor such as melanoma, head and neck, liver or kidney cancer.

CDR3 sequence reads: CASSSGFSQPQHF. The CDR3 nucleotides read TGTGCCAGCAGCTCCGGTTTTAGTCAGCCCCAGCATTTT. This chain connects TRBV11-2 to TRBJ1-5; D remains ambiguous. The CDR3 consists of 13 residues. Trimming took 4 bases from V and 6 from J, leaving 10 bases between them. The germline gives CDR1 SGHAT, CDR2 FQNNGV.